What follows are 14 T cell receptor beta chains derived from one specimen sequenced in a study of CD8 T cells in ankylosing spondylitis. TCRdb recomputed calls from the 5' RACE reads with MiXCR, one row per CDR3 protein. Of 80,000 to 90,000 distinct CDR3 sequences in the sample, roughly 27% are singletons; the top ten hold around three fifths. The source material was blood, either unsorted or a sorted T cell fraction (not recorded which). The receptor set was obtained from a male donor with ankylosing spondylitis or in good health (not recorded which).

This clonotype was seen more than once but under ten times. This chain connects TRBV4-2 to TRBJ1-1; D gene unclear. The V end lost 2 bases, the J end lost 1 base, and 8 bases lay between the germline ends. The CDR3 runs to 14 residues. Germline loops: CDR1 LGHNA, CDR2 YNFKEQ. The CDR3 region is CASSQTRPNTEAFF. The CDR3 region has the DNA TGTGCCAGCAGCCAAACAAGACCGAACACTGAAGCTTTCTTT.

The chain employs TRBV3-1 and TRBJ2-5; the D gene is possibly TRBD1 (5 bases). Germline CDR1 LGHDT, CDR2 YNNKEL (reference sequence). Trimming shortened V by 3 bases and J by 4 bases, and 21 bases separated the two germline ends. The CDR3 is 17 residues long. CDR3 protein: CASSHWARRVGAETQYF. In DNA, the CDR3 is TGTGCCAGCAGCCATTGGGCTCGACGCGTAGGGGCAGAGACCCAGTACTTC.

This chain uses TRBV29-1 with TRBJ2-5, with 9 bases lining up with TRBD2. The CDR3 contains 14 residues. The germline V gene encodes CDR1 SQVTM and CDR2 ANQGSEA. V gave up 7 bases and J gave up 4 bases; unmatched junction bases: 10. This chain's CDR3 is CSAGGVAGAETQYF. DNA for the CDR3: TGCAGCGCGGGAGGGGTAGCGGGAGCAGAGACCCAGTACTTC.

The chain links TRBV3-1 to TRBJ2-1; TRBD2 matches 8 bases. The germline CDR1 and CDR2 sequences are LGHDT and YNNKEL (reference sequence). The J segment lost 0 bases and the V segment lost 2 bases, leaving 3 bases of the junction unmatched. This CDR3 comprises 16 residues. CDR3 DNA sequence: TGTGCCAGCAGCCAACAGGGACTAGACTCCTACAATGAGCAGTTCTTC. It specifies CASSQQGLDSYNEQFF.

This chain joins TRBV28 and TRBJ2-7, with D maybe TRBD1 (5 bases). Trimming shortened V by 2 bases and J by 9 bases, and 14 bases separated the two germline ends. The CDR3 length is 13 residues. CDR1 MDHEN and CDR2 SYDVKM come from the germline V gene. CDR3 DNA: TGTGCCAGCAGTTTACGCAGGGAAGGGTGGCAGTACTTC. Amino acid sequence: CASSLRREGWQYF.

The V gene is TRBV2, the J gene TRBJ2-2, with D perhaps TRBD1 (5 bases). Looked up from germline, CDR1 is SNHLY and CDR2 is FYNNEI. The CDR3 spans 14 residues. Trimming took off 1 base at V and 2 bases at J, with 5 bases between the two ends. The CDR3 region is CASSEGGNTGELFF. CDR3 in DNA: TGTGCCAGCAGTGAAGGGGGCAACACCGGGGAGCTGTTTTTT. Based on the CDR3 plus reference TRBV2 and TRBJ2-2, the full variable domain is EPEVTQTPSHQVTQMGQEVILRCVPISNHLYFYWYRQILGQKVEFLVSFYNNEISEKSEIFDDQFSVERPDGSNFTLKIRSTKLEDSAMYFCASSEGGNTGELFFGEGSRLTVL.

The V and J genes are TRBV27 and TRBJ2-1, with D hard to call. Germline CDR1 and CDR2: MNHEY and SMNVEV (reference sequence). The CDR3 is 14 amino acids. Trimming left V 6 bases short and J 0 bases short, with 9 bases between. The DNA of the CDR3 is TGTGCCAGCAGAGACTCCTTCTCCTACAATGAGCAGTTCTTC. Amino acid sequence: CASRDSFSYNEQFF.

This clonotype showed up many times. The genes are TRBV20-1 and TRBJ2-7, with D perhaps matching TRBD1 (6 bases). The CDR3 contains 14 residues. V was pared by 3 bases and J by 3 bases, with 15 bases between. CDR1 and CDR2 from the germline V gene are DFQATT and SNEGSKA (reference sequence). The CDR3 sequence: CSARADSSGYEQYF. For the CDR3, the DNA is TGCAGTGCTAGGGCGGACAGTTCAGGCTACGAGCAGTACTTC.

A few counts support this clonotype. The V gene is TRBV20-1, the J gene TRBJ2-7; no clear D. Germline V gene data show CDR1 as DFQATT and CDR2 as SNEGSKA (reference sequence). Trimming left V 4 bases short and J 3 bases short, with 10 bases between. This CDR3 spans 12 amino acids. CDR3 sequence reads: CSAILDGYEQYF. The CDR3 region has the DNA TGCAGTGCTATATTAGACGGCTACGAGCAGTACTTC.

CDR3 sequence: CASSLRRGAMDTQYF. CDR3 coding DNA: TGTGCCAGCAGTCTGAGGCGGGGGGCTATGGATACGCAGTATTTT. The chain has TRBV27 and TRBJ2-3; the match to TRBD2 covers 8 bases. CDR3 size: 15 residues. CDR1 and CDR2 (germline): MNHEY, SMNVEV (reference sequence). The J segment lost 6 bases and the V segment lost 5 bases, leaving 10 bases of the junction unmatched.

This clonotype was observed a few times. The CDR3 coding sequence is TGTGCCAGCACGGGGGGACTAGCGGGAGTCTTGCGGTACAATGAGCAGTTCTTC. Amino acid sequence: CASTGGLAGVLRYNEQFF. The chain has TRBV11-2 and TRBJ2-1, with TRBD2 identical over 14 bases. V shed 7 bases and J 4 bases; nucleotides not matched to a gene: 12. The germline CDR1 and CDR2 sequences are SGHAT and FQNNGV. The CDR3 is made up of 18 amino acids.

A few counts support this clonotype. This chain joins TRBV5-1 and TRBJ2-1, with TRBD2 as a possible D gene (5 bases). CDR3 length equals 12 residues. V lost 5 bases to trimming and J lost 6 bases, with 9 bases between them. Germline V CDR1 and CDR2: SGHRS, YFSETQ. The CDR3 DNA sequence: TGCGCCAGCAGTATTCTAGCCAATGAGCAGTTCTTC. Translation: CASSILANEQFF.

This chain joins TRBV10-2 and TRBJ2-7; the match to TRBD2 covers 7 bases. The CDR3 length is 14 residues. Germline values: CDR1 WSHSY, CDR2 SAAADI. With V trimmed by 3 bases and J by 4 bases, 6 bases remained unmatched. CDR3 in DNA: TGCGCCAGCAGTGAATATCTAGCGGCGTACGAGCAGTACTTC. Protein product: CASSEYLAAYEQYF.

The chain has TRBV7-2 and TRBJ2-3; TRBD1 agrees at 7 bases. This CDR3 is built from 15 residues. The germline V gene encodes CDR1 SGHTA and CDR2 FQGNSA. V dropped 5 bases and J dropped 2; count of bases not matched to a gene: 7. The DNA for the CDR3 is TGTGCCAGCAGCGCCGGACAGGCCAACACAGATACGCAGTATTTT. The encoded protein is CASSAGQANTDTQYF.